This is a list of T cell receptor beta chains from one sample in a study of shared clonotypes between healthy human individuals. Assay used: immunoSEQ multiplex PCR; TCRdb lists only in-frame clones, some missing. The data show roughly 1 million clones, with under 80% seen just once and about 1.5% held by the top ten. The sample taken for sequencing was memory CD4+ T cells sorted from blood. The receptors here all came from a man between 18 and 29 years old in good health. CDR3s include the opening cysteine and the closing phenylalanine or tryptophan. Fields, in order: J gene, V gene, CDR3 protein.

TRBJ2-1	TRBV10-3	CAISEEWGRDNEQFF
TRBJ2-4	TRBV29-1	CSVEDRLRGAKNIQYF
TRBJ2-7	TRBV6-8	CASSYGGQKRAEQYF
TRBJ1-6	TRBV7-9	CASSPRQGANSPLHF
TRBJ2-1	TRBV19	CATGRDRGQNEQFF
TRBJ2-7	TRBV19	CASSIGRAGGYSDEQYF
TRBJ1-6	TRBV7-9	CASSLAGDRNNSPLHF
TRBJ1-2	TRBV6-1	CASSEPPGRHQGYTF
TRBJ2-1	TRBV29-1	CSVVSGRASEQFF
TRBJ1-6	TRBV7-2	CASSLTGGVNSPLHF
TRBJ2-1	TRBV12-5	CASGLDLLGNGQFF
TRBJ2-7	TRBV5-4	CASSLDPGTYEQYF
TRBJ1-3	TRBV18	CASSPTGGNGNTIYF
TRBJ2-3	TRBV5-1	CASTLASRVPSDTQYF
TRBJ2-7	TRBV5-1	CASSPLAEGPYEQYF
TRBJ1-4	TRBV5-1	CASSGEGQREKLFF
TRBJ1-1	TRBV4-2	CASSQVWAGTTEAFF
TRBJ2-3	TRBV28	CASSLWGIDTQYF
TRBJ1-1	TRBV5-4	CASSYKTSGTEAFF
TRBJ2-4	TRBV11-3	CASTLPGGAKNIQYF
TRBJ1-2	TRBV7-9	CASSPQGYGYTF
TRBJ2-7	TRBV10-1	CASSDALGQSRAYEQYF
TRBJ1-1	TRBV27	CASSSRQGTNTEAFF
TRBJ2-2	TRBV18	CASSPVSGELFF
TRBJ2-1	TRBV9	CASSVGTTYNEQFF
TRBJ1-4	TRBV28	CATGQGDEKLFF
TRBJ2-7	TRBV30	CAWTQPGLAGPYEQYF
TRBJ1-6	TRBV19	CASSEGGTSYNSPLHF
TRBJ2-7	TRBV23-1	CASSQSAGQGTYEQYF
TRBJ1-5	TRBV19	CASREGSLPQHF
TRBJ2-7	TRBV7-2	CASSYSSLAGAAEQYF
TRBJ2-3	TRBV19	CASSIPGLTDTQYF
TRBJ1-5	TRBV5-6	CASSLRGVRNQPQHF
TRBJ2-3	TRBV9	CASSVAGSTDTQYF
TRBJ1-5	TRBV19	CASSRSGTVSNQPQHF